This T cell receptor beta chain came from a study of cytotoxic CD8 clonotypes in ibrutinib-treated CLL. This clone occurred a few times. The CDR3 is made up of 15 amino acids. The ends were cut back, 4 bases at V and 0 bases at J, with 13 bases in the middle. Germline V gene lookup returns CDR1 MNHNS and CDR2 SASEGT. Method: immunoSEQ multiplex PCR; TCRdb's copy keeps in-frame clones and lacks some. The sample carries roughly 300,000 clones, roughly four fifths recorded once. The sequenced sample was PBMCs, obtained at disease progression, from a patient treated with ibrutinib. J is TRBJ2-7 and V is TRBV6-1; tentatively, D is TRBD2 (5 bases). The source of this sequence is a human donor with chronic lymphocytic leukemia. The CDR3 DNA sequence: TGTGCCAGCAGTGTATCGGGGATCCCCTCCTACGAGCAGTACTTC. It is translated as CASSVSGIPSYEQYF.